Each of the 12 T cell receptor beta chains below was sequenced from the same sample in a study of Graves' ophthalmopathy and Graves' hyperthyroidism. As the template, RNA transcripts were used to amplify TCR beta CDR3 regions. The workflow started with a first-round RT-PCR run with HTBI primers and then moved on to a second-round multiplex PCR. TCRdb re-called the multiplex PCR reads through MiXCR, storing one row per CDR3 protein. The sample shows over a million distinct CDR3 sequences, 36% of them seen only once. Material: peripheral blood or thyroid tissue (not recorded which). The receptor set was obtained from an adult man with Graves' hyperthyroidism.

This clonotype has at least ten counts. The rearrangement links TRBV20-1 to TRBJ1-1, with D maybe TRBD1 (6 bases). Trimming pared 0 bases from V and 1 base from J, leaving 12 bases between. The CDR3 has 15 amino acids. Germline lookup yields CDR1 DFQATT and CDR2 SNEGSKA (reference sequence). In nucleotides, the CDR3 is TGCAGTGCTAGAGATTGGCAGGGACAGAACACTGAAGCTTTCTTT. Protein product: CSARDWQGQNTEAFF.

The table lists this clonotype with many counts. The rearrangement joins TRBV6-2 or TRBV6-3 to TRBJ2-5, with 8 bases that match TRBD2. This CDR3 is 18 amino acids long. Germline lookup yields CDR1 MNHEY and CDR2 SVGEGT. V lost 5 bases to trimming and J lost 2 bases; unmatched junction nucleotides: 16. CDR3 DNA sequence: TGTGCCAGCAGTCCCGAAGTCTTTAGCGGGACGACTCAAGAGACCCAGTACTTC. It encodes CASSPEVFSGTTQETQYF.

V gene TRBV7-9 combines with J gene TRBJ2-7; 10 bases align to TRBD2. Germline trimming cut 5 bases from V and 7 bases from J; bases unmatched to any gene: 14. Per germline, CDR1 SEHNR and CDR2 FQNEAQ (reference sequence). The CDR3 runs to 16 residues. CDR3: CASSPRGYLAGEEQYF. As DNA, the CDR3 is TGTGCCAGCAGCCCACGAGGTTACCTAGCGGGAGAAGAGCAGTACTTC. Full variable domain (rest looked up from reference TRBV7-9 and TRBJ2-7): DTGVSQNPRHKITKRGQNVTFRCDPISEHNRLYWYRQTLGQGPEFLTYFQNEAQLEKSRLLSDRFSAERPKGSFSTLEIQRTEQGDSAMYLCASSPRGYLAGEEQYFGPGTRLTVT.

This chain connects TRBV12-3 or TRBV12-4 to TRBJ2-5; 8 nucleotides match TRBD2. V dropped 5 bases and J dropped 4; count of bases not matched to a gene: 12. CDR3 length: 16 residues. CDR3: CASSPPPGRETETQYF. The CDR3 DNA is TGTGCCAGCAGTCCCCCCCCCGGGAGGGAGACAGAGACCCAGTACTTC.

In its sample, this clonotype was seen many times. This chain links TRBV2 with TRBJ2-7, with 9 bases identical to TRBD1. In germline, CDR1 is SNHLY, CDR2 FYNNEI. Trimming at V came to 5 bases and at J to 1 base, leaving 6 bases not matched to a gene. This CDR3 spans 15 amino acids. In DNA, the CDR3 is TGTGCCAGCAGTTTCCGGGACAGGGTATCCTACGAGCAGTACTTC. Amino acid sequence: CASSFRDRVSYEQYF.

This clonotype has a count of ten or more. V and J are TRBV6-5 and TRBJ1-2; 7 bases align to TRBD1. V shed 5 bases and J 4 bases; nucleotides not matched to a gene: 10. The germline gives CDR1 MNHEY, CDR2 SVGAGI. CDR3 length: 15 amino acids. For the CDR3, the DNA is TGTGCCAGCAGTCGGACGGGACAGTCCGGCTATGGCTACACCTTC. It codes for CASSRTGQSGYGYTF.

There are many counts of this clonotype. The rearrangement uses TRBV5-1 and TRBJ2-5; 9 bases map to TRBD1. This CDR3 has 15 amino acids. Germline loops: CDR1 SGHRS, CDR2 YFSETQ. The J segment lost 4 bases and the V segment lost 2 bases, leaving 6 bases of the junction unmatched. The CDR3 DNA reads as TGCGCCAGCAGCTTCGGGACAGGGACATCAGAGACCCAGTACTTC. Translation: CASSFGTGTSETQYF. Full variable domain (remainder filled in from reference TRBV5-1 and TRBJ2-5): KAGVTQTPRYLIKTRGQQVTLSCSPISGHRSVSWYQQTPGQGLQFLFEYFSETQRNKGNFPGRFSGRQFSNSRSEMNVSTLELGDSALYLCASSFGTGTSETQYFGPGTRLLVL.

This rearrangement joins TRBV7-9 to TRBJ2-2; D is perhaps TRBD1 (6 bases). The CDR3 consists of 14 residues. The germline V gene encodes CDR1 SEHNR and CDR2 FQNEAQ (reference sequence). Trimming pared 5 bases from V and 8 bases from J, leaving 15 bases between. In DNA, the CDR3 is TGTGCCAGCAGCCCGGGACATCGTGGAGGGGAGCTGTTTTTT. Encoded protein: CASSPGHRGGELFF.

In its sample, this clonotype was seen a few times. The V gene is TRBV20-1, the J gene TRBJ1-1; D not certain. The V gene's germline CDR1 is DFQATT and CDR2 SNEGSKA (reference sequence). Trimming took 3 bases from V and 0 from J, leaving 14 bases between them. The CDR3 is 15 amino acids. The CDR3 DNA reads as TGCAGTGCTAGGCCCACCACAGCTATGAACACTGAAGCTTTCTTT. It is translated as CSARPTTAMNTEAFF.

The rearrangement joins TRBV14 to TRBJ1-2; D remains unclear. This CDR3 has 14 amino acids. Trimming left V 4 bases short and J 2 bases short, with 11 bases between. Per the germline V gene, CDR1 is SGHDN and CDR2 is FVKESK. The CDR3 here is CASSLHPGNYGYTF. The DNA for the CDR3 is TGTGCCAGCAGCCTCCACCCGGGCAACTATGGCTACACCTTC.

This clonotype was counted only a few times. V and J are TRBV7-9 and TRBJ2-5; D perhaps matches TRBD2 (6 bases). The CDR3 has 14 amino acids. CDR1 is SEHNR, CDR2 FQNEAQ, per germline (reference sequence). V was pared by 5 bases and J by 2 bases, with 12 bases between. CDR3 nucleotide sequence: TGTGCCAGCAGCATCCGGGAGCTACAAGAGACCCAGTACTTC. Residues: CASSIRELQETQYF.

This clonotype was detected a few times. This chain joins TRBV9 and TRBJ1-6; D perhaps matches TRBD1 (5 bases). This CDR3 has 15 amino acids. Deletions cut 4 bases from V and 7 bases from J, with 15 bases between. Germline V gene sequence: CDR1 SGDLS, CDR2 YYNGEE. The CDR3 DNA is TGTGCCAGCAGCCAAGCCGGGGGTTGGAATTCACCCCTCCACTTT. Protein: CASSQAGGWNSPLHF.